The present TCR beta chain was sequenced within a study of beta chain features in type 1 diabetes. Overall study: Cell yields, gender and age were similar in healthy donors and patients.

Every bit of the isolated RNA underwent reverse transcription, so sequencing read expressed TCRB transcripts. TCRdb keeps only in-frame clones here, not all; method: immunoSEQ multiplex PCR. The table shows approximately 600,000 clones, with 9.5% to 15% occurring only once. Comment on this clone: Its target is not known.

Notes on the study in general: Patients with type 1 diabetes carried fewer insertions and had more deletions at their VDJ junctions. Moderate yet significant TCRB CDR3 shortening was seen in Type 1 diabetes patients in all four CD4+ subsets.

The sequenced sample was naive CD4+ T cells from blood. The receptor comes from a man in his thirties or forties with type 1 diabetes.

The DNA of the CDR3 is TGTGCCAGCAAAGGACAGGGTAGAGCCGGGGAGCTGTTTTTT. Amino acids: CASKGQGRAGELFF. The chain couples TRBV28 to TRBJ2-2; 8 nucleotides line up with TRBD1. Unmatched junction bases numbered 7, after V lost 7 bases and J lost 6 bases. The length of the CDR3 is 14 residues. Germline V gives CDR1 MDHEN, CDR2 SYDVKM.